This entry is about one T cell receptor (beta chain). Antigen specificity is unknown. Read sequence stops 3 residues before the CDR3 end, and the germline J gene provides the missing end. This sample was included in a study of T cells in women clearing cervical HPV infection. Study-level background: Blood came at first lesion visit for cases, post-clearance for controls. HLA type could not be excluded as a confounder. Notes on the study in general: CIN3+ cases had significantly higher TCR richness than controls; evenness did not differ.

Measured with immunoSEQ multiplex PCR; TCRdb has only the in-frame clones, and not every one. The ten top clones account for under 8%, within a sample of about 30,000 clones. The CDR3 covers 14 residues. Trimming removed 5 bases from V and 3 bases from J, with 13 bases in between. Germline CDR1 reads SGHVS; CDR2 reads FNYEAQ. The material sequenced was blood buffy coat. J is TRBJ1-2 and V is TRBV7-6; a possible D gene is TRBD1 (5 bases). The receptor was isolated from a woman aged 18 to 69 with a cervical HPV16 infection that either progressed to CIN3+ or cleared (not recorded which). The DNA read from the CDR3 is TGTGCCAGCAGCCCTAATCAGGGTGACTATGGC. This gives the protein CASSPNQGDYG. The entire CDR3 protein is CASSPNQGDYGYTF.